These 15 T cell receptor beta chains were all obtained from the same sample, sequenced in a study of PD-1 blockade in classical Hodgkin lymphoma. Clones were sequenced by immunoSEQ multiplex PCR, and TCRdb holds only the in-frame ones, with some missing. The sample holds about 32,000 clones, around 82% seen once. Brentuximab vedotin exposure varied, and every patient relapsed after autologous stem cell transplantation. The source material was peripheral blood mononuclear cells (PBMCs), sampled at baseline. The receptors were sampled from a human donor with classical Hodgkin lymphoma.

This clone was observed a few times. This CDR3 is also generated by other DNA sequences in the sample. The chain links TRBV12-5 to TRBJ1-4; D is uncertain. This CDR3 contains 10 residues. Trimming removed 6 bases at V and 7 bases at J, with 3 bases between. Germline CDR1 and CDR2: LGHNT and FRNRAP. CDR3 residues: CASGGEKLFF. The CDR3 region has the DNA TGTGCTAGTGGGGGTGAAAAACTGTTTTTT. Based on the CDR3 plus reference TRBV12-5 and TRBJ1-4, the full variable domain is DARVTQTPRHKVTEMGQEVTMRCQPILGHNTVFWYRQTMMQGLELLAYFRNRAPLDDSGMPKDRFSAEMPDATLATLKIQPSEPRDSAVYFCASGGEKLFFGSGTQLSVL.

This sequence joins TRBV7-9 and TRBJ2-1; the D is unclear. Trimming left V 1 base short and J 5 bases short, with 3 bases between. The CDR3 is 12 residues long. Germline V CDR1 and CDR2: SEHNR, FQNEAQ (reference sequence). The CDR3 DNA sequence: TGTGCCAGCAGCTTAGTGAACAATGAGCAGTTCTTC. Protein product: CASSLVNNEQFF.

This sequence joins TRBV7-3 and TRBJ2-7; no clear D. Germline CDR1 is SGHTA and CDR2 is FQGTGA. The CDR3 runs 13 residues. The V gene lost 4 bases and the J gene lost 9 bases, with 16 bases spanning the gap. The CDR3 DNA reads TGTGCCAGCAGCTCCGAGACTCGTGCCCCGCAGTACTTC. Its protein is CASSSETRAPQYF. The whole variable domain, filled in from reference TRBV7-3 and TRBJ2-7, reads GAGVSQTPSNKVTEKGKYVELRCDPISGHTALYWYRQSLGQGPEFLIYFQGTGAADDSGLPNDRFFAVRPEGSVSTLKIQRTERGDSAVYLCASSSETRAPQYFGPGTRLTVT.

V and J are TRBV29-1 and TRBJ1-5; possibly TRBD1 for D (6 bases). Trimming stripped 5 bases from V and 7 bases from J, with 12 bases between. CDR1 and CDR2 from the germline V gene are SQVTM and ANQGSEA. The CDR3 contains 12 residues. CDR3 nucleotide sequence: TGCAGCGTTTCAGGGGAAGGACAGCCCCAGCATTTT. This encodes CSVSGEGQPQHF.

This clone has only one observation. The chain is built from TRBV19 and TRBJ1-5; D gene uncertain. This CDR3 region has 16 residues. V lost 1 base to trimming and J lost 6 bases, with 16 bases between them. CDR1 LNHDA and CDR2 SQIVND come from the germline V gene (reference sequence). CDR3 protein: CASSIGRPNLGQPQHF. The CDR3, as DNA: TGTGCCAGTAGTATAGGGCGCCCGAATCTCGGTCAGCCCCAGCATTTT.

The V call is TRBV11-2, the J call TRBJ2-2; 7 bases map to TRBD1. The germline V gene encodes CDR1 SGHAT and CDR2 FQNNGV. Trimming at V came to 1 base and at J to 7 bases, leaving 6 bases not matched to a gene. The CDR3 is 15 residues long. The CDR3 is CASSLVTGFNGELFF. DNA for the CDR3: TGTGCCAGCAGCTTAGTGACAGGGTTTAACGGGGAGCTGTTTTTT.

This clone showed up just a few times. The CDR3 reads CAISEGGQGEREQYF. CDR3 in DNA: TGTGCCATCAGTGAGGGGGGACAGGGCGAACGTGAGCAGTACTTC. This sequence joins TRBV10-3 and TRBJ2-7, with 9 bases identical to TRBD1. The germline V gene has CDR1 ENHRY and CDR2 SYGVKD. This CDR3 has 15 residues. The ends lost 2 bases at V and 7 bases at J; junction bases unmatched: 9.

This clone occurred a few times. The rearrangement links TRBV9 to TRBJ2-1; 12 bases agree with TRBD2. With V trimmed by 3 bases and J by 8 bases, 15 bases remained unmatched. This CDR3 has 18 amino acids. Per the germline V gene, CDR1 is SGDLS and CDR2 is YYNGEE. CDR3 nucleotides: TGTGCCAGCAGCGGGGGTCCCCTAGCGGGGGGGCCCATCGATGAGCAGTTCTTC. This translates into CASSGGPLAGGPIDEQFF.

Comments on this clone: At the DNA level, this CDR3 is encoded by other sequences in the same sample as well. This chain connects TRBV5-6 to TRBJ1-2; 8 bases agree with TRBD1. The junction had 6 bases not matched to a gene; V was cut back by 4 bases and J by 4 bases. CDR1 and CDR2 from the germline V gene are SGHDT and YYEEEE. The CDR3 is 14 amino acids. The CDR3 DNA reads TGTGCCAGCAGCACCGGACAGGGCGGCTATGGCTACACCTTC. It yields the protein CASSTGQGGYGYTF.

The CDR3 DNA is TGTGCCAGCAGCCAGGGGGGGGATACCCAGTACTTC. Protein sequence: CASSQGGDTQYF. The V and J genes are TRBV7-6 and TRBJ2-5; D might be TRBD1 or TRBD2, each matching 7 bases. The V gene lost 5 bases and the J gene lost 8 bases, with 12 bases spanning the gap. This CDR3 is 12 amino acids long. CDR1 SGHVS and CDR2 FNYEAQ come from the germline V gene.

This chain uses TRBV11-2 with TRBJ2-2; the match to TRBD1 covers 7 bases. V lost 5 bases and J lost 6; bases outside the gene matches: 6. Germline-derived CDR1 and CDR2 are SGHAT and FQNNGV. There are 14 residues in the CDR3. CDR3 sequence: CASSPDRRAGELFF. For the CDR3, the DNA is TGTGCCAGCAGCCCGGACAGGCGCGCCGGGGAGCTGTTTTTT.

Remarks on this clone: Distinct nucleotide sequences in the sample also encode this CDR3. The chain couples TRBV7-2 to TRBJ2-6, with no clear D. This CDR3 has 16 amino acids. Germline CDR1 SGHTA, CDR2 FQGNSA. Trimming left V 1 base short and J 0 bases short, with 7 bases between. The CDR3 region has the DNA TGTGCCAGCAGCTTAGGGCAGTTCTCTGGGGCCAACGTCCTGACTTTC. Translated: CASSLGQFSGANVLTF.

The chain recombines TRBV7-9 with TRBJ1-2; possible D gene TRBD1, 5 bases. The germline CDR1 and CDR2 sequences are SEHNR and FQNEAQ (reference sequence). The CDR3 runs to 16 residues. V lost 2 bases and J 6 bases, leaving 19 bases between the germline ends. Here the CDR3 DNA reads TGTGCCAGCAGCTTAAGGGACGGAGTGCCTTCTGATGGCTACACCTTC. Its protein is CASSLRDGVPSDGYTF.

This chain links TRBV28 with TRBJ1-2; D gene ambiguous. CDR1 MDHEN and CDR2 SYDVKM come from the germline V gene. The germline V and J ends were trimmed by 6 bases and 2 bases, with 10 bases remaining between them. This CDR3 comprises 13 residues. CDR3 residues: CASSLQSNYGYTF. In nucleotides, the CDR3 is TGTGCCAGCAGCTTACAGTCGAACTATGGCTACACCTTC.

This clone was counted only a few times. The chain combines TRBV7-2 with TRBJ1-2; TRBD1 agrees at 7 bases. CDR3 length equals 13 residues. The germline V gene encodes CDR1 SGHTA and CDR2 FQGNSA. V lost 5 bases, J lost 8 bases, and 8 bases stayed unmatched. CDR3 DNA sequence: TGTGCCAGCAGCATAGACAGGGCTTCGGGCTACACCTTC. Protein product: CASSIDRASGYTF.